Each of the 3 T cell receptor beta chains below was sequenced from the same sample in a study of Graves' ophthalmopathy and Graves' hyperthyroidism. CDR3 regions of TCR beta were amplified from RNA transcripts. RT-PCR with HTBI primers came first, then second-round multiplex PCR. TCRdb fed the multiplex PCR reads into MiXCR, producing one record per CDR3 protein. Of about 500,000 distinct CDR3 sequences detected, approximately 15% appear once; the ten largest clones hold approximately 9.8%. Specimen: blood. The receptors stem from a woman younger than 45 with Graves' ophthalmopathy.

This clonotype has more than one count but fewer than ten. This sequence joins TRBV6-2 or TRBV6-3 and TRBJ2-5, with D unclear. CDR1 is MNHEY, CDR2 SVGEGT, per germline. V was shortened by 4 bases and J by 7 bases, with 7 bases between the two germline ends. The CDR3 has 11 amino acids. The CDR3 is CASSFSATQYF. CDR3 bases: TGTGCCAGCAGTTTTTCGGCGACCCAGTACTTC.

This clonotype was picked up many times. This chain links TRBV6-5 with TRBJ2-7, with D maybe TRBD2 (7 bases). Trimming removed 4 bases at V and 3 bases at J, with 13 bases between. The CDR3 length is 14 residues. Germline V CDR1 and CDR2: MNHEY, SVGAGI. This CDR3 is CASSSGGDSYEQYF. CDR3 sequence (DNA): TGTGCCAGCAGTTCGGGGGGCGACAGCTACGAGCAGTACTTC.

This clonotype was observed many times. The chain is built from TRBV9 and TRBJ1-2; TRBD1 agrees at 9 bases. V was clipped by 0 bases and J by 6 bases; unmatched bases: 3. The CDR3 is 14 amino acids. Germline V lookup: CDR1 SGDLS, CDR2 YYNGEE. In nucleotides, the CDR3 is TGTGCCAGCAGCGTAGATGGGACAGGGAATGGCTACACCTTC. The encoded protein is CASSVDGTGNGYTF.